This T cell receptor (beta chain) appears in the sequencing data of a study of regulatory T cells in long-lasting Graves disease. Described time point: persistent/refractory GD, antithyroid drugs over 5 years with positive TRAb. After RNA was extracted from PBMCs, the TCR library was made from it. This clonotype has at least ten counts. The authors built TCR beta libraries using iRepertoire HTBI primers and Arm-PCR of CDR3 regions. TCRdb passed the multiplex PCR reads through MiXCR, listing each CDR3 protein once. The sample contains under 350,000 distinct CDR3 sequences, more than 20% of which appear only once. The germline gives CDR1 MNHEY, CDR2 SMNVEV (reference sequence). The CDR3 spans 14 residues. Losses at the gene ends were 5 bases for V and 4 bases for J; bases not matched to a gene: 6.

The sample consisted of peripheral blood mononuclear cells (PBMCs), taken when the disease was refractory, from a patient treated with antithyroid drugs. The source is a female donor with Graves disease. The genes are TRBV27 and TRBJ2-7, with 9 bases identical to TRBD1. The CDR3 loop reads CASSVRTGVYEQYF. The CDR3 region has the DNA TGTGCCAGCAGTGTCCGGACAGGGGTATACGAGCAGTACTTC.